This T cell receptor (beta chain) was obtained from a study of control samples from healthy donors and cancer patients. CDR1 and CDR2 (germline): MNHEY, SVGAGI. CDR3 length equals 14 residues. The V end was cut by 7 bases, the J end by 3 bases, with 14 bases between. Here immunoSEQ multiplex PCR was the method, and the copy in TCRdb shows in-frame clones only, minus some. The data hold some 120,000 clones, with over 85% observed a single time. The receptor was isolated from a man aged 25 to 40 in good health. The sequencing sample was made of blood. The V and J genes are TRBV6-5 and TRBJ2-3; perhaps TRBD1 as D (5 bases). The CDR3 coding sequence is TGTGCCAGCACCCTACTGACAGCTACAGATACGCAGTATTTT. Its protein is CASTLLTATDTQYF.